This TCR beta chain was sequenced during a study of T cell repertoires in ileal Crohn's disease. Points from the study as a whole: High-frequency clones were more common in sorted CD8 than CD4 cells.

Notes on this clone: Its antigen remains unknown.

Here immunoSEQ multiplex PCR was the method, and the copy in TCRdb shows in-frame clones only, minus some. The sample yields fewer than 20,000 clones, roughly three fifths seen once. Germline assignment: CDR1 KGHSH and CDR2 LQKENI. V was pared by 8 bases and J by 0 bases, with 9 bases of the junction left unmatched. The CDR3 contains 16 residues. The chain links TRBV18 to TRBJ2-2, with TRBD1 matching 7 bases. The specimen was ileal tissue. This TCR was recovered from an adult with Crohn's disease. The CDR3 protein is CASTRTGSANTGELFF. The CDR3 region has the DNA TGTGCCAGCACCCGGACAGGATCCGCGAACACCGGGGAGCTGTTTTTT.